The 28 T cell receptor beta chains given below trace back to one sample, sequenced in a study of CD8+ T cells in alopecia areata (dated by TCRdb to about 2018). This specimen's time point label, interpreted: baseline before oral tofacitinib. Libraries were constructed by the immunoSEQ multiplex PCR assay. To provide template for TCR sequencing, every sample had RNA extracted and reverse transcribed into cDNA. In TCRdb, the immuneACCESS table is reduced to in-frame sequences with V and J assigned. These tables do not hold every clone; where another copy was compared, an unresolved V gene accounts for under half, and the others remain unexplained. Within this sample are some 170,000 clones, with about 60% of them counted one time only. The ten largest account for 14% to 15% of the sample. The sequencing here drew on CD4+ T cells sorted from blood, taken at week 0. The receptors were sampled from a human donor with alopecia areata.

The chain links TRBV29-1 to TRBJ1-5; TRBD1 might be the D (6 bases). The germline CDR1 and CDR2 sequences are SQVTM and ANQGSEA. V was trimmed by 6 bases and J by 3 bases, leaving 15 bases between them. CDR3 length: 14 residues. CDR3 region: CSVSRDTPNQPQHF. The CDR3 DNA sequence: TGCAGCGTCAGCCGGGACACCCCCAATCAGCCCCAGCATTTT.

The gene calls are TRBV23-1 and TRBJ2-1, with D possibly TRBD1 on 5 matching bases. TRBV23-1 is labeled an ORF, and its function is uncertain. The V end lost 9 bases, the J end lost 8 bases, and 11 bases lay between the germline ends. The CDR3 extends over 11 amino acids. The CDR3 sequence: CARAAGYEQFF. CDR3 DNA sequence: TGCGCCAGAGCCGCAGGGTATGAGCAGTTCTTC.

In DNA form, the CDR3 reads TGCGCCAGCAGCCGCAGACAGGGGGACTACAATGAGCAGTTCTTC. It specifies CASSRRQGDYNEQFF. The V gene is TRBV4-1, the J gene TRBJ2-1; the match to TRBD1 covers 9 bases. The CDR3 runs 15 residues. After removal of 4 bases from V and 3 bases from J, the junction contained 4 bases not matched to a gene. The germline V gene encodes CDR1 MGHRA and CDR2 YSYEKL.

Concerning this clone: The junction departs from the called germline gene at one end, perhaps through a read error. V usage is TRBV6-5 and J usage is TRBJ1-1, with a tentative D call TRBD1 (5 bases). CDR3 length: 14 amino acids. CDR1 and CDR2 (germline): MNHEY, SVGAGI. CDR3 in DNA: TGTGCCATCAGTGAGGACTCAGCGAGGGGTGAAGCTTTCTTT. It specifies CAISEDSARGEAFF.

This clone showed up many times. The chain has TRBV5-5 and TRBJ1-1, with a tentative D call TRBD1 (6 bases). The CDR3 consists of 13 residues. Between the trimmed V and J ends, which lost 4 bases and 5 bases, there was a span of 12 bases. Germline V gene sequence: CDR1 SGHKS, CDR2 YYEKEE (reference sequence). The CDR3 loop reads CASSAQGNTEAFF. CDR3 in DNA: TGTGCCAGCAGCGCACAGGGAAATACTGAAGCTTTCTTT.

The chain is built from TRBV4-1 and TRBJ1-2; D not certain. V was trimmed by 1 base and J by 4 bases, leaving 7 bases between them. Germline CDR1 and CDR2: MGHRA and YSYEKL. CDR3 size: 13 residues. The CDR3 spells CASSQARPYGYTF. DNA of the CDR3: TGCGCCAGCAGCCAAGCTAGGCCCTATGGCTACACCTTC.

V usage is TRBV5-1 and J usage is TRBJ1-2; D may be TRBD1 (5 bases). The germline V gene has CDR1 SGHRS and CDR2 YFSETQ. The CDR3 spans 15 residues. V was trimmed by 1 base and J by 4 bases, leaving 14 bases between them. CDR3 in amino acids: CASSLRQGGSYGYTF. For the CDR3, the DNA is TGCGCCAGCAGCTTGCGCCAGGGTGGGAGCTATGGCTACACCTTC.

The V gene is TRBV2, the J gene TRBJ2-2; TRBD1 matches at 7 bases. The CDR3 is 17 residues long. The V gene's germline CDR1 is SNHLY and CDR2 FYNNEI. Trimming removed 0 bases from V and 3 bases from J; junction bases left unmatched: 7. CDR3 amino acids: CASSEADRVWDTGELFF. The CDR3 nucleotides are TGTGCCAGCAGTGAAGCTGACAGGGTTTGGGACACCGGGGAGCTGTTTTTT.

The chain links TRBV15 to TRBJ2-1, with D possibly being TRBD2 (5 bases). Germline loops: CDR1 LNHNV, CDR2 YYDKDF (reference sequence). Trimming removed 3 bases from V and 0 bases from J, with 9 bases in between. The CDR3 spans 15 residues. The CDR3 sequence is CATSRDFNSYNEQFF. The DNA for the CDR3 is TGTGCCACCAGCAGGGACTTCAACTCCTACAATGAGCAGTTCTTC.

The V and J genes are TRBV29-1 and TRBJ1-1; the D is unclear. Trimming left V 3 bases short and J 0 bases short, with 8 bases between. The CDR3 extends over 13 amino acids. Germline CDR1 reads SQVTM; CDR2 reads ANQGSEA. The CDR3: CSVDRVLNTEAFF. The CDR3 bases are TGCAGCGTTGATCGCGTGCTGAACACTGAAGCTTTCTTT.

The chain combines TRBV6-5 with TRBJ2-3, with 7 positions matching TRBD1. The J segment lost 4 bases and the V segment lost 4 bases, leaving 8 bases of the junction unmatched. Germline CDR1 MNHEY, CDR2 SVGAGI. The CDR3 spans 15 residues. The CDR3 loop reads CASSSGTDVPDTQYF. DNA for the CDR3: TGTGCCAGCAGTTCCGGGACAGACGTTCCAGATACGCAGTATTTT.

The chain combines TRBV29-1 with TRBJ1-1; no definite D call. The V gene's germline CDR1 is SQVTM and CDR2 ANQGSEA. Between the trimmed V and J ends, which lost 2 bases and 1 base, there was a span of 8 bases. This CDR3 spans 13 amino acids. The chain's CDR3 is CSVERISNTEAFF. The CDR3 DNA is TGCAGCGTTGAACGGATTTCGAACACTGAAGCTTTCTTT.

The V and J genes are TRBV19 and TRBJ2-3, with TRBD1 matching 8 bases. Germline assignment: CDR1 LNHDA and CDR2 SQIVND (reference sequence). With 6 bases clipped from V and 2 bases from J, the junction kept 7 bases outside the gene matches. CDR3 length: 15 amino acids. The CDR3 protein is CASRGQAGFTDTQYF. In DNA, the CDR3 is TGTGCCAGTAGGGGACAGGCAGGTTTCACAGATACGCAGTATTTT.

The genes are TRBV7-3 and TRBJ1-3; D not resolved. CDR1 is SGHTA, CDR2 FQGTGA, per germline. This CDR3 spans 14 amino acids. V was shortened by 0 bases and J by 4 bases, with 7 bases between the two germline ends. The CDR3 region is CASSLTEQGNTIYF. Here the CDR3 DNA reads TGTGCCAGCAGCTTAACGGAGCAGGGAAACACCATATATTTT.

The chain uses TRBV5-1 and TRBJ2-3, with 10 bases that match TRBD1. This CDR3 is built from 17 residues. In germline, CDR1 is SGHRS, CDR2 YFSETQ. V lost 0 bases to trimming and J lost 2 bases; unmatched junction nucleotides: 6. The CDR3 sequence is CASSLAPGQGLTDTQYF. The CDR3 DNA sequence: TGCGCCAGCAGCTTGGCGCCGGGACAGGGGCTCACAGATACGCAGTATTTT.

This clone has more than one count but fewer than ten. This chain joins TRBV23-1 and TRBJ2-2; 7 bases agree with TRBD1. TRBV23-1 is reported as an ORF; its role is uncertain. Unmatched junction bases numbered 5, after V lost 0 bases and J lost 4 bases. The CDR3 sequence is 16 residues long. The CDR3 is CASSQSDRDLTGELFF. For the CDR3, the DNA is TGCGCCAGCAGTCAATCTGACAGGGACCTCACCGGGGAGCTGTTTTTT.

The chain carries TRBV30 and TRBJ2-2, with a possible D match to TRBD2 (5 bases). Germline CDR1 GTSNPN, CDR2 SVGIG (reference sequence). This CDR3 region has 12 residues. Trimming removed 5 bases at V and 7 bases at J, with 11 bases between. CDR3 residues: CAWGSRDGELFF. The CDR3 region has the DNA TGTGCCTGGGGATCGAGGGACGGGGAGCTGTTTTTT.

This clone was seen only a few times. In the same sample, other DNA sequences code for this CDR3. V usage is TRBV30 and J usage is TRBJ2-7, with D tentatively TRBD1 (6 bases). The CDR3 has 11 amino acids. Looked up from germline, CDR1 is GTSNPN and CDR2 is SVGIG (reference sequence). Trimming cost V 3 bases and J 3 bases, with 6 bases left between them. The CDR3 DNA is TGTGCCTGGAGCAGGGGCTACGAGCAGTACTTC. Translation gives CAWSRGYEQYF.

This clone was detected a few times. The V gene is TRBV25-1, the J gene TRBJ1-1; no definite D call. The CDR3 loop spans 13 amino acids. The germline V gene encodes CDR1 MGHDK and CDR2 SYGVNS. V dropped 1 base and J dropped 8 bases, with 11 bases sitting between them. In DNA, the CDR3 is TGTGCCAGCAGTGAATCTGACGGATCCGAAGCTTTCTTT. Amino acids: CASSESDGSEAFF.

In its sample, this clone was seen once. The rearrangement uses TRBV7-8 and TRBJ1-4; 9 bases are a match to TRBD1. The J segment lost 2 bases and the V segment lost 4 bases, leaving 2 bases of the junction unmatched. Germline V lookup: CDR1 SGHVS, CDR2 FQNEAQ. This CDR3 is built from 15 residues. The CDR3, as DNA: TGTGCCAGCAGCTCCGGGACAGGGACTAATGAAAAACTGTTTTTT. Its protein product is CASSSGTGTNEKLFF. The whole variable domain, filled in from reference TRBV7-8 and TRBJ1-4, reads GAGVSQSPRYKVAKRGQDVALRCDPISGHVSLFWYQQALGQGPEFLTYFQNEAQLDKSGLPSDRFFAERPEGSVSTLKIQRTQQEDSAVYLCASSSGTGTNEKLFFGSGTQLSVL.

The CDR3 coding sequence is TGCGCCAGCAGTTGGGCGGGGGGCATGAACAATGAGCAGTTCTTC. It is translated as CASSWAGGMNNEQFF. V usage is TRBV5-1 and J usage is TRBJ2-1, with 8 bases that match TRBD2. Germline V gene lookup returns CDR1 SGHRS and CDR2 YFSETQ. V trimming: 5 bases; J trimming: 5 bases; junction bases outside the gene matches: 9. The length of the CDR3 is 15 residues.

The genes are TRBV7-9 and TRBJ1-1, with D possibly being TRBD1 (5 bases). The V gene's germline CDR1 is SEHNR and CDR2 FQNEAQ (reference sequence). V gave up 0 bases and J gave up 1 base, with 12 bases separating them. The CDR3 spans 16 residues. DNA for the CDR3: TGTGCCAGCAGCTTAGCGCGAGGGGAAAGGAACACTGAAGCTTTCTTT. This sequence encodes CASSLARGERNTEAFF.

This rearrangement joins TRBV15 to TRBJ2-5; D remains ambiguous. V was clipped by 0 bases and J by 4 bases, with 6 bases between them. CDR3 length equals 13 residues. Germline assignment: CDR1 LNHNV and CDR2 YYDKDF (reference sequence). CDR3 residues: CATSRDGPETQYF. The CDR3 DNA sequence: TGTGCCACCAGCAGAGATGGCCCAGAGACCCAGTACTTC.

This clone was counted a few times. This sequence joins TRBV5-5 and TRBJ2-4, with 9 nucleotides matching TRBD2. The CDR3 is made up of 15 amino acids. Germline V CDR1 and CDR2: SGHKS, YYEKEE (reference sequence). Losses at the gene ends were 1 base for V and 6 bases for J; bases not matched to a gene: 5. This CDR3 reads CASSLRRGGANIQYF. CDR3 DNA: TGTGCCAGCAGCTTGCGGCGGGGGGGCGCAAACATTCAGTACTTC.

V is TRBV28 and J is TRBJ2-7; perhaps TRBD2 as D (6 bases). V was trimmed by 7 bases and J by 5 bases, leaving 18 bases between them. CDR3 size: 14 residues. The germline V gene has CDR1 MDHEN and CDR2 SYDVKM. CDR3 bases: TGTGCCAGCACTCGGGGGACGATAGGAAACGAGCAGTACTTC. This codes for CASTRGTIGNEQYF.

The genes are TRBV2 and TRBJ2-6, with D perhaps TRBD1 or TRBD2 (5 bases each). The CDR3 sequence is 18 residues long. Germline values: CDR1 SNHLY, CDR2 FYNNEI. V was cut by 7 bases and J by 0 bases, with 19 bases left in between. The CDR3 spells CASTRSGQMLSGANVLTF. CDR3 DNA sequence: TGTGCCAGCACCCGATCGGGGCAAATGCTCTCTGGGGCCAACGTCCTGACTTTC. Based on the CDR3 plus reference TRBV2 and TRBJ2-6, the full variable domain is EPEVTQTPSHQVTQMGQEVILRCVPISNHLYFYWYRQILGQKVEFLVSFYNNEISEKSEIFDDQFSVERPDGSNFTLKIRSTKLEDSAMYFCASTRSGQMLSGANVLTFGAGSRLTVL.

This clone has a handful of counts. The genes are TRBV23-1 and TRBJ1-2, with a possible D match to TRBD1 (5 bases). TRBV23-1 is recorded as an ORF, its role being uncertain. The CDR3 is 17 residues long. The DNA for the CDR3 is TGCGCAGAAAGGTGTCCGGGACTGCTTATCGGAAGTTATGGCTACACCTTC. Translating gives CAERCPGLLIGSYGYTF.

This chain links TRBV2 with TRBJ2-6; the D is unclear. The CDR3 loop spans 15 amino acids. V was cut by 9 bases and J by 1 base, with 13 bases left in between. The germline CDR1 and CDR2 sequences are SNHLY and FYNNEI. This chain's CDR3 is CASQLGRSGANVLTF. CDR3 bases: TGTGCCAGTCAGTTAGGTCGGTCTGGGGCCAACGTCCTGACTTTC. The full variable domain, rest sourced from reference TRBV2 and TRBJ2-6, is EPEVTQTPSHQVTQMGQEVILRCVPISNHLYFYWYRQILGQKVEFLVSFYNNEISEKSEIFDDQFSVERPDGSNFTLKIRSTKLEDSAMYFCASQLGRSGANVLTFGAGSRLTVL.